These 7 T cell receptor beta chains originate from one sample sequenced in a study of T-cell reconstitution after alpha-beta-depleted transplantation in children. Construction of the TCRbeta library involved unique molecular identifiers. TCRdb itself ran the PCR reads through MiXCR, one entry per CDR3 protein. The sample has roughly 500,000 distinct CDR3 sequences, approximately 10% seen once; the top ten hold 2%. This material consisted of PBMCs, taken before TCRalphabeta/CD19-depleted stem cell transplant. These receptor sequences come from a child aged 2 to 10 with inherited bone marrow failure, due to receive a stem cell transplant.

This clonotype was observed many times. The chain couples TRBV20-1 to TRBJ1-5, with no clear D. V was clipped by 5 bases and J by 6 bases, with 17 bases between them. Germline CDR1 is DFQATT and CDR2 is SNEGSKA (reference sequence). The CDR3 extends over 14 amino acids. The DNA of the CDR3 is TGCAGTGCTCCCCCAGCGGGGTCTGGTCAGCCCCAGCATTTT. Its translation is CSAPPAGSGQPQHF.

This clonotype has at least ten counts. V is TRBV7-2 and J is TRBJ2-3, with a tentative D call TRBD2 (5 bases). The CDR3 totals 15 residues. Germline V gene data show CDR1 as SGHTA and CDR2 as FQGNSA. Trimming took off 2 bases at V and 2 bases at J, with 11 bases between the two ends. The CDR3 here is CASSLFTGYTDTQYF. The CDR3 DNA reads TGTGCCAGCAGCTTATTCACGGGATACACAGATACGCAGTATTTT. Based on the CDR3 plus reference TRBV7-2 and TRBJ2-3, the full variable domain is GAGVSQSPSNKVTEKGKDVELRCDPISGHTALYWYRQSLGQGLEFLIYFQGNSAPDKSGLPSDRFSAERTGGSVSTLTIQRTQQEDSAVYLCASSLFTGYTDTQYFGPGTRLTVL.

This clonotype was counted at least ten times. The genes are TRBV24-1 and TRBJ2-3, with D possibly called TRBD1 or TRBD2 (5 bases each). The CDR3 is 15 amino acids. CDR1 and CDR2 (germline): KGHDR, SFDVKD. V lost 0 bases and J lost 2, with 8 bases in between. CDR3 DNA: TGTGCCACCAGTGATTTGGGAGGACACACAGATACGCAGTATTTT. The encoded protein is CATSDLGGHTDTQYF.

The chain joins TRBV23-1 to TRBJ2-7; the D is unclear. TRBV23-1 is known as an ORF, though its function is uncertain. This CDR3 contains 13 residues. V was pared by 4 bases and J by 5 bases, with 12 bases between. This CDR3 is CASSPGQAHEQYF. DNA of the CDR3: TGCGCCAGCAGTCCTGGGCAGGCTCACGAGCAGTACTTC.

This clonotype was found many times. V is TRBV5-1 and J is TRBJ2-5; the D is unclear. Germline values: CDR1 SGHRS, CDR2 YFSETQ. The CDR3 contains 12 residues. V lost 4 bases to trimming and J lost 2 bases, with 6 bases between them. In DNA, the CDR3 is TGCGCCAGCAGCCCCGATCAAGAGACCCAGTACTTC. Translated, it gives CASSPDQETQYF.

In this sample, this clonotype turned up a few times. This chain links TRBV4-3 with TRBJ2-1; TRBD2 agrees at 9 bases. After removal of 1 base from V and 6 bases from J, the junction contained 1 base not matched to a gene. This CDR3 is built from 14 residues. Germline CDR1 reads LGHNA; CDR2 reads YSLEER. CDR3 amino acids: CASSQGGLANEQFF. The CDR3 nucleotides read TGCGCCAGCAGCCAAGGGGGACTAGCCAATGAGCAGTTCTTC.

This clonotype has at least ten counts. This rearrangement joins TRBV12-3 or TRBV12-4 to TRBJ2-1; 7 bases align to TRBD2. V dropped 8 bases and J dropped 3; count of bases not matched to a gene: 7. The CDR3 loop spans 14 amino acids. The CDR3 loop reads CASARGGSYNEQFF. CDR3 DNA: TGTGCCAGCGCTCGAGGCGGGAGCTACAATGAGCAGTTCTTC.